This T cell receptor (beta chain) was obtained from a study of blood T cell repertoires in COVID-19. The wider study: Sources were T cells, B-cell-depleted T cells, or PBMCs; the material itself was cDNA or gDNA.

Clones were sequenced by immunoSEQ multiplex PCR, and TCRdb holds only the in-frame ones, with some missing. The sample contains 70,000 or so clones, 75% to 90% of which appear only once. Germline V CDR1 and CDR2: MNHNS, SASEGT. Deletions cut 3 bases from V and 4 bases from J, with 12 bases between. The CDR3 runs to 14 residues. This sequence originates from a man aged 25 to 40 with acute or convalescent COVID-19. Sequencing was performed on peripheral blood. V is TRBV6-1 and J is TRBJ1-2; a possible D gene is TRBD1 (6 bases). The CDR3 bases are TGTGCCAGCAGTGAGTGGGGGGGCGGCTATGGCTACACCTTC. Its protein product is CASSEWGGGYGYTF.